Sequencing of this T cell receptor (beta chain) was carried out in a study of T cell responses to AZD1222 COVID-19 vaccine. Study conclusions and caveats: Spike-specific TCR breadth and depth were elevated following two AZD1222 doses. Just a handful of AZD1222 recipients were seropositive at baseline. Donors skewed white British and female; clonal diversity was possibly underestimated. All repertoire sampling was performed exclusively after the peak T cell response.

TCRdb's table, derived via immunoSEQ multiplex PCR, lists solely in-frame clones and lacks some. The table has roughly 150,000 clones, 89% seen once. Regarding this clone: Its antigen is as yet unknown.

CDR1 and CDR2 from the germline V gene are MDHEN and SYDVKM. V lost 6 bases and J lost 3; bases outside the gene matches: 11. This CDR3 spans 16 amino acids. This TCR was sampled from an adult in good health. The sequences come from peripheral blood, collected on day 0 of AZD1222 vaccination. V and J are TRBV28 and TRBJ2-3, with TRBD2 matching over 8 bases. DNA of the CDR3: TGTGCCAGCAGCCTCTTCGCGAGCGGGAGTACAGATACGCAGTATTTT. Amino acid sequence: CASSLFASGSTDTQYF.